The text below deals with one T cell receptor beta chain. The data were obtained in a study of CD8+CD57+ T cells in acquired aplastic anemia. Sequenced patients had shown CD8+CD57+ cell expansion by flow cytometry. In germline, CDR1 is SGHVS, CDR2 FNYEAQ. The CDR3 covers 13 residues. V shed 5 bases and J 6 bases; nucleotides not matched to a gene: 6. Genomic DNA provided the template from which TCR beta VDJ and CDR3 profiles were obtained. In TCRdb, the reads were re-called with MiXCR into one record per CDR3 protein. The sample carries 200,000 to 250,000 distinct CDR3 sequences, 55% to 65% recorded once.

The chain uses TRBV7-6 and TRBJ2-7; 8 bases match TRBD1. The clonotype was recovered from a human donor with aplastic anemia. Sequenced material: sorted CD4+, CD8+, or CD8+CD57+ T cells (not recorded which) from PBMCs. The CDR3 loop is CASSLRTGFEQYF. DNA for the CDR3: TGTGCCAGCAGCCTCAGGACAGGGTTCGAGCAGTACTTC.